These T cell receptor beta chains were read from a single sample in a study of beta chain features in type 1 diabetes. Generated by immunoSEQ multiplex PCR, the TCRdb table keeps only in-frame clones and is missing some. The sample carries 95,000 to 150,000 clones, roughly 17% recorded once. Material: central memory CD4+ T cells from blood. The receptors here all came from a man aged 30 to 39 with type 1 diabetes. The CDR3 runs from the conserved cysteine through the conserved F or W. A D gene is named only where the DNA matches it firmly. Clone sizes are given selectively: once, few, many, or a class where the clone is expanded.

d_gene | abundance | j_gene | v_gene | CDR3nt | CDR3aa
- | - | TRBJ2-2 | TRBV4-2 | TGTGCCAGCAGCCAAGATCCTCGAGACACCGGGGCCGGGGAGCTGTTTTTT | CASSQDPRDTGAGELFF
- | - | TRBJ2-2 | TRBV4-2 | TGTGCCAGCAGCCAAGATACCCAGGGACCGAACACCGGGGAGCTGTTTTTT | CASSQDTQGPNTGELFF
TRBD1 | - | TRBJ1-2 | TRBV9 | TGTGCCAGCAGCGAGGGACAGTCCTATGGCTACACCTTC | CASSEGQSYGYTF
- | - | TRBJ2-1 | TRBV7-9 | TGTGCCAGCAGCTTAGTGGCGAGTGAGCAGTTCTTC | CASSLVASEQFF
- | few | TRBJ2-3 | TRBV5-4 | TGTGCCAGCAGCCAGACAAGGACCACAGATACGCAGTATTTT | CASSQTRTTDTQYF
- | few | TRBJ1-1 | TRBV10-3 | TGTGCCACCTCCGTGAACACTGAAGCTTTCTTT | CATSVNTEAFF
TRBD1 | few | TRBJ2-3 | TRBV11-2 | TGTGCCAGCAGCTTGGGACAGGCCTTCACAGATACGCAGTATTTT | CASSLGQAFTDTQYF
- | few | TRBJ2-6 | TRBV11-3 | TGTGCCAGCAGCTTAGGGGCCTCTGGGGCCAACGTCCTGACTTTC | CASSLGASGANVLTF
TRBD1 | few | TRBJ2-7 | TRBV29-1 | TGCAGCGCCATGGGACAGGGGGCTTACGAGCAGTACTTC | CSAMGQGAYEQYF
- | few | TRBJ2-2 | TRBV6-5 | TGTGCCAGCAGTTACTCGATGCTCGTAGGCGGGGCGCTGTTTTTT | CASSYSMLVGGALFF
TRBD1 | - | TRBJ2-7 | TRBV5-1 | TGCGCCAGCAGCTCCCAACAATCGACAGGGAGTGAGCAGTACTTC | CASSSQQSTGSEQYF
TRBD1 | few | TRBJ2-3 | TRBV7-2 | TGTGCCAGCAGCTTCGGACAGGGAACAGATACGCAGTATTTT | CASSFGQGTDTQYF
- | - | TRBJ1-2 | TRBV9 | TGTGCCAGCAGCGTAATAGATAACTATGGCTACACCTTC | CASSVIDNYGYTF
- | many | TRBJ2-7 | TRBV29-1 | TGCAGCGCCGGACTCCTCTGGGACGAGCAGTACTTC | CSAGLLWDEQYF
TRBD1 | - | TRBJ1-6 | TRBV7-8 | TGTGCCAGCAGCAGGACAGGGCTCTATAATTCACCCCTCCACTTT | CASSRTGLYNSPLHF
- | - | TRBJ2-1 | TRBV7-8 | TGTGCCAGCAGCTTAGTGCCAGGGCTGAACAATGAGCAGTTCTTC | CASSLVPGLNNEQFF
- | many | TRBJ1-2 | TRBV5-4 | TGTGCCAGCAGCTTGGGTGGTGCAAACTATGGCTACACCTTC | CASSLGGANYGYTF
TRBD1 | many | TRBJ2-3 | TRBV29-1 | TGCAGCGTGAGCCAGGGGGCCACGGCAGATACGCAGTATTTT | CSVSQGATADTQYF
- | - | TRBJ2-7 | TRBV7-9 | TGTGCCAGCAGCTTAGGAGGGGACGAGCAGTACTTC | CASSLGGDEQYF
TRBD2 | - | TRBJ2-5 | TRBV9 | TGTGCCAGCAGCTCGGGACTAGCGGGGGCTCAAGAGACCCAGTACTTC | CASSSGLAGAQETQYF
- | - | TRBJ2-3 | TRBV29-1 | TGCAGCGTTGAATCAGAGTCTAGCACAGATACGCAGTATTTT | CSVESESSTDTQYF
- | few | TRBJ2-7 | TRBV29-1 | TGCAGTGTTGGCGGGGTCGACTCCTACGAGCAGTACTTC | CSVGGVDSYEQYF
- | few | TRBJ2-2 | TRBV30 | TGTGCCTGGAGTATCAGCTACACCGGGGAGCTGTTTTTT | CAWSISYTGELFF
- | many | TRBJ2-5 | TRBV7-2 | TGTGCCAGCAGTCCAGCAATGACCGCGGAGACCCAGTACTTC | CASSPAMTAETQYF
- | few | TRBJ2-2 | TRBV7-2 | TGTGCCAGCAGCTTACTGCCGGCGCCCACCGGGGAGCTGTTTTTT | CASSLLPAPTGELFF
TRBD1 | - | TRBJ2-3 | TRBV5-6 | TGTGCCAGCAGCTTCACCACAGGGGCAGATACGCAGTATTTT | CASSFTTGADTQYF
TRBD2 | - | TRBJ2-3 | TRBV5-1 | TGCGCCAGCAGCCTTCCCCTAGCGGGGGGATATGATACGCAGTATTTT | CASSLPLAGGYDTQYF
- | - | TRBJ2-5 | TRBV6-6 | TGTGCCAGCAGTTATACTAGGGGTCAAGAGACCCAGTACTTC | CASSYTRGQETQYF